Listed below are T cell receptor beta chains from one sample, sequenced in a study of T cells in Graves' hyperthyroidism and ophthalmopathy. One entry per CDR3 protein results from TCRdb running MiXCR on the multiplex PCR reads. The sample yields about 570,000 distinct CDR3 sequences, 46% seen once. Input material: peripheral blood or thyroid tissue (not recorded which). Receptors originate from an adult woman with Graves' disease, either hyperthyroidism or ophthalmopathy (not recorded which). Both conserved end residues are part of each CDR3.

v_call cdr3_aa
TRBV7-3 CASSGPSMQQYF
TRBV12-3/TRBV12-4 CASSFAGQTEAFF
TRBV5-4 CASRHDRGLNSPLHF
TRBV11-2 CASSFEEAGSYNSPLHF
TRBV20-1 CSVAPPGQGNF
TRBV7-9 CASSTPTGPGEKLFF
TRBV28 CASTYNEAVWNQPQHF
TRBV29-1 CSVAGYLGNIQYF
TRBV7-6 CASSLSAGSYEQYF
TRBV7-8 CASTWSGAEKLFF
TRBV4-2 CASSQDPGHQPQHF
TRBV20-1 CSARDYRGHSNYGYTF
TRBV25-1 CASSEQSGVLDGYTF
TRBV5-8 CASSHGGSVEQYF
TRBV29-1 CSVERLAGELFF
TRBV28 CASMRSTSFYGYTF
TRBV7-3 CASSPGTATAHDGYTF
TRBV20-1 CSALQGPQETQYF
TRBV7-9 CASSYGQPYGYTF
TRBV11-2 CASSLSTGVFYEQYF
TRBV7-9 CASSRDPSSTEAFF
TRBV7-3 CASSLSLGAGTGELFF
TRBV7-2 CASALQGVRNQPQHF
TRBV18 CASSPPTSGINEQYF
TRBV4-2 CASSQELGDRELFF
TRBV19 CASSPPGGGVTEAFF
TRBV4-2 CASSHDRGLEAFF
TRBV7-2 CASSLRGDRTQPQHF
TRBV19 CASSKESSGETQYF
TRBV7-6 CASSLQRTGSNSPLHF
TRBV7-6 CASSGTGAQETQYF
TRBV3-1 CASSQAGTYEQYF
TRBV2 CASSESRGLQPQHF
TRBV2 CASSTGPRGYTF
TRBV20-1 CSASRASGTYGYTF
TRBV9 CASSVALGAGSPLHF
TRBV11-2 CASRHTMSHEQYF
TRBV15 CATSRGDRGSYVLTF
TRBV7-9 CPSSPGPYNGYTF
TRBV29-1 CSVVLAGIDTQYF
TRBV5-1 CASSDQPGTEQYF
TRBV20-1 CSASLTGNEQYF
TRBV2 CARTDQNTEAFF
TRBV10-3 CAISESLAGGPRDTQYF
TRBV6-2/TRBV6-3 CASSSTGESTEAFF
TRBV7-3 CASSLLGEGRTDTQYF
TRBV10-3 CAISVQSATEAFF
TRBV11-2 CASSSITGAFGGYTF
TRBV10-3 CAIGRASGKGGEQYF
TRBV24-1 CATSDPTPGYTDTQYF
TRBV6-6 CASSYNFLGAGGTEAFF
TRBV5-6 CASSSALAGDLHEQYF
TRBV20-1 CSAPQGERHQPQHF
TRBV2 CASSEEGTGELFF
TRBV24-1 CATGLGYEQYF
TRBV20-1 CSYRGQGDTESFF
TRBV11-2 CASSEGSRETQYF